This passage covers 27 T cell receptor beta chains from one sample sequenced in a study of graft-versus-host responses after intestinal transplantation. Their antigens are not known. Libraries were prepared by immunoSEQ multiplex PCR; TCRdb keeps only in-frame clonotypes and omits some of them. Altogether tens of thousands of clones are present, about 91% being singletons, with the ten largest covering nearly 0.5%. The sample here was unstimulated CD8+ T cells sorted from spleen or lymph node cells, taken before intestinal transplant. These receptor sequences come from a human donor who received an intestinal transplant.

The rearrangement links TRBV6-1 to TRBJ2-1; perhaps TRBD2 as D (6 bases). This CDR3 region has 14 residues. Germline CDR1 and CDR2: MNHNS and SASEGT. Deletions cut 8 bases from V and 4 bases from J, with 15 bases between. CDR3 protein: CASYIGGSYNEQFF. The DNA of the CDR3 is TGTGCCAGCTATATTGGAGGGAGTTACAATGAGCAGTTCTTC.

The chain recombines TRBV7-9 with TRBJ2-1; 8 nucleotides line up with TRBD1. CDR1 is SEHNR and CDR2 is FQNEAQ in the germline V gene (reference sequence). V was clipped by 5 bases and J by 2 bases; unmatched bases: 8. This CDR3 has 16 residues. The CDR3 here is CASSKSAGGPYNEQFF. The DNA of the CDR3 is TGTGCCAGCAGCAAAAGCGCAGGGGGCCCCTACAATGAGCAGTTCTTC.

The chain employs TRBV5-6 and TRBJ2-3; 14 nucleotides agree with TRBD2. This CDR3 region has 16 residues. The germline V gene encodes CDR1 SGHDT and CDR2 YYEEEE. V shed 7 bases, J shed 2 bases, and the junction held 6 bases outside the gene matches. The CDR3 DNA sequence: TGTGCCAGCGCGGGACTAGCGGGGGAGCTCACAGATACGCAGTATTTT. This gives the protein CASAGLAGELTDTQYF.

This chain uses TRBV6-5 with TRBJ1-1; 7 positions match TRBD1. The CDR3 length is 15 residues. The V and J ends lost 7 bases and 0 bases, in that order; junction bases with no gene match: 8. In germline, CDR1 is MNHEY, CDR2 SVGAGI. The DNA for the CDR3 is TGTGCCAGCACTACAGGGGCCGCACTGAACACTGAAGCTTTCTTT. It translates to CASTTGAALNTEAFF.

The V and J genes are TRBV30 and TRBJ2-7, with 13 bases aligning to TRBD2. This CDR3 is built from 14 residues. CDR1 is GTSNPN, CDR2 SVGIG, per germline (reference sequence). Germline trimming cut 3 bases from V and 5 bases from J; bases unmatched to any gene: 4. Written as DNA, the CDR3 is TGTGCCTGGAGGCAAGGACTAGCGGGAGACGAGCAGTACTTC. Its translation: CAWRQGLAGDEQYF. The full variable domain, its missing parts supplied by reference TRBV30 and TRBJ2-7, is SQTIHQWPATLVQPVGSPLSLECTVEGTSNPNLYWYRQAAGRGLQLLFYSVGIGQISSEVPQNLSASRPQDRQFILSSKKLLLSDSGFYLCAWRQGLAGDEQYFGPGTRLTVT.

Concerning this clone: At one end the junction does not follow the germline gene, possibly because of a read error. The chain carries TRBV7-9 and TRBJ1-1, with D perhaps TRBD1 (6 bases). This CDR3 contains 13 residues. CDR1 is SEHNR and CDR2 is FQNEAQ in the germline V gene (reference sequence). The chain's CDR3 is CASSQTVNRVVLF. In DNA, the CDR3 is TGTGCCAGCAGCCAAACTGTAAACAGGGTTGTCCTCTTT. Full variable domain (missing parts from reference TRBV7-9 and TRBJ1-1): DTGVSQNPRHKITKRGQNVTFRCDPISEHNRLYWYRQTLGQGPEFLTYFQNEAQLEKSRLLSDRFSAERPKGSFSTLEIQRTEQGDSAMYLCASSQTVNRVVLFGQGTRLTVV.

V is TRBV2 and J is TRBJ2-5; a possible D gene is TRBD2 (6 bases). Germline V gene sequence: CDR1 SNHLY, CDR2 FYNNEI. The CDR3 has 15 residues. Trimming took off 1 base at V and 2 bases at J, with 11 bases between the two ends. The CDR3 loop reads CASSEGRSGQETQYF. DNA of the CDR3: TGTGCCAGCAGTGAAGGGCGTAGCGGTCAAGAGACCCAGTACTTC.

This chain links TRBV28 with TRBJ2-3; 8 bases align to TRBD2. Germline CDR1 is MDHEN and CDR2 is SYDVKM. The CDR3 contains 16 residues. V shed 2 bases, J shed 3 bases, and the junction held 7 bases outside the gene matches. The CDR3 loop is CASSLRAGEGTDTQYF. CDR3 coding DNA: TGTGCCAGCAGTTTAAGAGCGGGAGAGGGGACAGATACGCAGTATTTT.

V usage is TRBV14 and J usage is TRBJ2-5; TRBD1 matches 7 bases. The CDR3 loop spans 16 amino acids. The junction had 8 bases not matched to a gene; V was cut back by 0 bases and J by 4 bases. CDR1 SGHDN and CDR2 FVKESK come from the germline V gene. CDR3: CASSQDEGRGPETQYF. CDR3 in DNA: TGTGCCAGCAGCCAAGATGAGGGAAGGGGGCCAGAGACCCAGTACTTC.

The chain couples TRBV5-1 to TRBJ2-1, with D possibly being TRBD1 (5 bases). Germline values: CDR1 SGHRS, CDR2 YFSETQ. The CDR3 loop spans 13 amino acids. Trimming left V 4 bases short and J 3 bases short, with 8 bases between. The DNA for the CDR3 is TGCGCCAGCAGCCAGGACAACTACAATGAGCAGTTCTTC. Translation: CASSQDNYNEQFF. The full variable domain, rest sourced from reference TRBV5-1 and TRBJ2-1, is KAGVTQTPRYLIKTRGQQVTLSCSPISGHRSVSWYQQTPGQGLQFLFEYFSETQRNKGNFPGRFSGRQFSNSRSEMNVSTLELGDSALYLCASSQDNYNEQFFGPGTRLTVL.

A word on this clone: The same CDR3 arises from other DNA sequences in this sample as well. The J gene is TRBJ2-7, the V gene TRBV6-1; TRBD1 might be the D (6 bases). Germline CDR1 reads MNHNS; CDR2 reads SASEGT. The germline V and J ends were trimmed by 5 bases and 2 bases, with 16 bases remaining between them. The CDR3 spans 15 residues. For the CDR3, the DNA is TGTGCCAGCAGTCCTCTGACAGGATTTCCCTACGAGCAGTACTTC. Its translation is CASSPLTGFPYEQYF.

The chain is built from TRBV4-1 and TRBJ2-1; D gene ambiguous. The CDR3 sequence is 14 residues long. Trimming stripped 3 bases from V and 8 bases from J, with 14 bases between. CDR1 MGHRA and CDR2 YSYEKL come from the germline V gene. The CDR3 nucleotides are TGCGCCAGCAGCCACCGAAGAGGTTCGGATGAGCAGTTCTTC. As protein: CASSHRRGSDEQFF.

V is TRBV4-1 and J is TRBJ1-3; no firm D call. The CDR3 is 14 amino acids. V was clipped by 1 base and J by 7 bases, with 11 bases between them. Germline-derived CDR1 and CDR2 are MGHRA and YSYEKL. The CDR3 loop is CASSQGGGGNTIYF. The CDR3 coding sequence is TGCGCCAGCAGCCAAGGGGGAGGAGGGAACACCATATATTTT.

The V and J genes are TRBV7-3 and TRBJ2-7; 8 nucleotides line up with TRBD1. The germline V gene has CDR1 SGHTA and CDR2 FQGTGA. V was clipped by 5 bases and J by 2 bases; unmatched bases: 5. This CDR3 has 14 residues. CDR3: CASSQGQVPYEQYF. In DNA, the CDR3 is TGTGCCAGCAGCCAGGGACAGGTTCCCTACGAGCAGTACTTC.

The gene calls are TRBV29-1 and TRBJ1-3; D not certain. Trimming shortened V by 5 bases and J by 1 base, and 12 bases separated the two germline ends. Germline V CDR1 and CDR2: SQVTM, ANQGSEA. There are 14 residues in the CDR3. The chain's CDR3 is CSVKRTGSGNTIYF. CDR3 bases: TGCAGCGTTAAAAGAACGGGATCTGGAAACACCATATATTTT.

V gene TRBV7-9 combines with J gene TRBJ2-1; possible D gene TRBD2, 5 bases. The V and J ends lost 3 bases and 2 bases respectively, with 20 bases between them. The germline V gene encodes CDR1 SEHNR and CDR2 FQNEAQ (reference sequence). This CDR3 contains 18 residues. CDR3 sequence: CASSLSGPNALAYNEQFF. CDR3 bases: TGTGCCAGCAGCTTGAGCGGACCTAACGCCCTGGCCTACAATGAGCAGTTCTTC.

The chain carries TRBV4-2 and TRBJ2-7, with D perhaps matching TRBD2 (8 bases). V gave up 3 bases and J gave up 0 bases, with 12 bases separating them. The CDR3 runs 15 residues. Germline-derived CDR1 and CDR2 are LGHNA and YNFKEQ. The CDR3 spells CASSQTGTSSYEQYF. The CDR3 region has the DNA TGTGCCAGCAGCCAGACAGGGACTAGCTCCTACGAGCAGTACTTC.

The V gene is TRBV4-3, the J gene TRBJ2-1; the D is unclear. The CDR3 is 11 residues long. Trimming cost V 5 bases and J 5 bases, with 4 bases left between them. The germline gives CDR1 LGHNA, CDR2 YSLEER. For the CDR3, the DNA is TGCGCCAGCAGCTTAAACAATGAGCAGTTCTTC. It yields the protein CASSLNNEQFF.

This clone appeared a single time. The chain combines TRBV6-5 with TRBJ2-3; TRBD2 matches 7 bases. The CDR3 consists of 13 residues. Germline V lookup: CDR1 MNHEY, CDR2 SVGAGI. V lost 5 bases and J lost 6; bases outside the gene matches: 5. The CDR3 nucleotides are TGTGCCAGCAGTGACGTCGGGGGGGATACGCAGTATTTT. Its protein is CASSDVGGDTQYF.

CDR3 bases: TGTGCCAGCAGTTGGCAGGGGATCGGCAATGAGCAGTTCTTC. As protein: CASSWQGIGNEQFF. The chain links TRBV27 to TRBJ2-1, with D maybe TRBD1 (6 bases). The CDR3 is made up of 14 amino acids. V shed 4 bases and J shed 6 bases, with 13 bases lying between them. Germline CDR1 and CDR2: MNHEY and SMNVEV (reference sequence).

The table lists this clone with a count of one. The chain joins TRBV6-5 to TRBJ1-2, with D possibly TRBD1 on 6 matching bases. The CDR3 totals 13 residues. V was clipped by 2 bases and J by 8 bases, with 12 bases between them. The germline CDR1 and CDR2 sequences are MNHEY and SVGAGI. The CDR3 sequence: CASSYVGAEGYTF. The CDR3 DNA follows: TGTGCCAGCAGTTACGTGGGGGCTGAGGGCTACACCTTC.

This chain links TRBV4-3 with TRBJ1-1; a possible D gene is TRBD1 (5 bases). This CDR3 is built from 15 residues. Looked up from germline, CDR1 is LGHNA and CDR2 is YSLEER. Trimming shortened V by 0 bases and J by 5 bases, and 13 bases separated the two germline ends. The CDR3 DNA sequence: TGCGCCAGCAGCCAAGATGGGAGGGGCTGGACTGAAGCTTTCTTT. Its translation: CASSQDGRGWTEAFF.

The rearrangement joins TRBV4-3 to TRBJ2-1; unclear D gene. Germline V CDR1 and CDR2: LGHNA, YSLEER. This CDR3 contains 14 residues. The V end lost 0 bases, the J end lost 4 bases, and 7 bases lay between the germline ends. The CDR3 protein is CASSQEFSYNEQFF. The CDR3 DNA sequence: TGCGCCAGCAGCCAAGAATTCAGTTACAATGAGCAGTTCTTC.

This clone was observed a handful of times. The chain uses TRBV5-6 and TRBJ1-1; unclear D gene. The V gene lost 0 bases and the J gene lost 1 base, with 7 bases spanning the gap. The CDR3 is 14 residues long. Looked up from germline, CDR1 is SGHDT and CDR2 is YYEEEE. CDR3 region: CASSLGSSNTEAFF. CDR3 bases: TGTGCCAGCAGCTTGGGTAGCTCGAACACTGAAGCTTTCTTT.

The rearrangement joins TRBV12-5 to TRBJ1-5; no clear D gene. CDR1 and CDR2 from the germline V gene are LGHNT and FRNRAP. The ends were cut back, 0 bases at V and 0 bases at J, with 18 bases in the middle. The CDR3 is 19 amino acids. Here the CDR3 DNA reads TGTGCTAGTGGTTTGGTTGCCGGAGCAGAGGGTTATAGCAATCAGCCCCAGCATTTT. Protein product: CASGLVAGAEGYSNQPQHF.

CDR3 DNA sequence: TGTGCCAGCAGCTTGCCCCTGCTCGGTGAGCAGTTCTTC. Translating it yields CASSLPLLGEQFF. This sequence joins TRBV13 and TRBJ2-1; D remains ambiguous. The CDR3 loop spans 13 amino acids. The ends were cut back, 3 bases at V and 9 bases at J, with 12 bases in the middle. Germline V gene sequence: CDR1 PRHDT, CDR2 FYEKMQ (reference sequence). The full variable domain, with the rest looked up from reference TRBV13 and TRBJ2-1, is AAGVIQSPRHLIKEKRETATLKCYPIPRHDTVYWYQQGPGQDPQFLISFYEKMQSDKGSIPDRFSAQQFSDYHSELNMSSLELGDSALYFCASSLPLLGEQFFGPGTRLTVL.

V gene TRBV30 combines with J gene TRBJ2-7, with a tentative D call TRBD2 (6 bases). Trimming took off 7 bases at V and 3 bases at J, with 16 bases between the two ends. The CDR3 extends over 13 amino acids. Germline CDR1 reads GTSNPN; CDR2 reads SVGIG (reference sequence). CDR3 loop: CAYLRAGYYEQYF. CDR3 coding DNA: TGTGCCTATCTTAGAGCGGGTTACTACGAGCAGTACTTC.